This T cell receptor beta chain comes out of a study of T cells expressing NK-cell markers. Study overall: The study drew TCR beta repertoires from sorted CD3+CD56+NKG2C+, CD3+CD56+NKG2C- and CD3+CD56-NKG2C+ T cells. Study results and limitations: HCMV specificity of the expanded NKG2C+ T cell clones stayed unclear. The same clonotypes also predominated in the CD3+CD56-NKG2C+ fraction of a few donors.

The CDR3 loop spans 12 amino acids. Per the germline V gene, CDR1 is SGHRS and CDR2 is YFSETQ. TCR beta cDNA was made by 5'RACE template switching with UMIs. Reanalyzing the 5' RACE reads, TCRdb keeps one entry per CDR3 protein, without DNA. The sample's table shows 550,000 to 600,000 distinct CDR3 sequences. On this clonotype: Its antigen is unidentified.

Source material: blood T cells: a sorted CD56 or NKG2C T cell subset, CD4+ or CD8+ T cells, or bulk PBMC T cells (not recorded which). The chain uses TRBV5-1 and TRBJ2-1; TCRdb's D call of TRBD1 is untestable without DNA. The clonotype originates from a man younger than 30 in good health. CDR3 sequence: CASSGDSFEQFF.